Listed below are T cell receptor beta chains from one sample, sequenced in a study of OX40 agonist ivuxolimab in advanced cancers. Clones were read by immunoSEQ multiplex PCR, and TCRdb kept only the in-frame ones, dropping some. The table records about 94,000 clones, approximately 92% of them present only once. The source material was CD4+ or CD8+ T cells sorted from blood, sampled in a trial of the OX40 agonist ivuxolimab. Receptors originate from an adult with an advanced solid tumor such as melanoma, head and neck, liver or kidney cancer. CDR3s include the opening cysteine and the closing phenylalanine or tryptophan. A D gene is named only where the DNA matches it firmly. Size is omitted from some rows. Given values are once, few, many or a class for expanded clones.

>TRBV30|NA|TRBJ2-1|TRBD1
TGTGCCTGGAGCCTAGGGGACAGGGTAGATGAGCAGTTCTTC
CAWSLGDRVDEQFF
>TRBV11-2|NA|TRBJ2-7|TRBD2
TGTGCCAGCAGTCGACTTGGGCTAGCGGGCTACGAGCAGTACTTC
CASSRLGLAGYEQYF
>TRBV6-5|NA|TRBJ2-7|NA
TGTGCCAGCAGTTACTCCGGGGCATCCTACGAGCAGTACTTC
CASSYSGASYEQYF
>TRBV5-1|NA|TRBJ2-7|TRBD1
TGCGCCAGCAGCCCGTGGGGAACGGGGACAGACTACGAGCAGTACTTC
CASSPWGTGTDYEQYF
>TRBV5-1|NA|TRBJ1-1|NA
TGCGCCAGCACCCCTCCAGGGAACACTGAAGCTTTCTTT
CASTPPGNTEAFF
>TRBV5-6|NA|TRBJ2-1|NA
TGTGCCAGCAGCCGGGACTTGGGGAATGAGCAGTTCTTC
CASSRDLGNEQFF
>TRBV2|NA|TRBJ2-3|TRBD2
TGTGCCAGCAGTGAAGCGCTTCCTGGTCGGGGGGACACAGATACGCAGTATTTT
CASSEALPGRGDTDTQYF
>TRBV11-2|NA|TRBJ2-2|TRBD2
TGTGCCAGCAGCTTACTACCGGGACTAGTTTTTTCCGGGGAGCTGTTTTTT
CASSLLPGLVFSGELFF
>TRBV11-2|NA|TRBJ2-3|TRBD2
TGTGCCAGCAGCCCACTTAGCGGGGGGGCCCGAGATACGCAGTATTTT
CASSPLSGGARDTQYF
>TRBV4-3|NA|TRBJ1-4|TRBD1
TGCGCCAGCAGCCAAGACCGGACAGGGGGTTTGGACGAAAAACTGTTTTTT
CASSQDRTGGLDEKLFF
>TRBV9|once|TRBJ2-1|NA
TGTGCCAGCAGCGTAGATGCGGGATCCTACAATGAGCAGTTCTTC
CASSVDAGSYNEQFF
>TRBV5-4|NA|TRBJ1-2|NA
TGTGCCAGCAGCTTGGGAGGCCAGACGCGCTACACCTTC
CASSLGGQTRYTF